Following are 31 T cell receptor beta chains from one sample sequenced in a study of shared clonotypes between healthy human individuals. Sequencing was performed with immunoSEQ multiplex PCR; in TCRdb, only in-frame clones are kept and a portion is missing. Among some 1,400,000 clones listed, approximately 96% were seen once. The sequenced material came from naive CD4+ T cells sorted from blood. The subset: CD45RA+ positively selected. The receptors stem from a man aged 25-40 years in good health.

The chain couples TRBV9 to TRBJ2-3; 7 bases are shared with TRBD2. This CDR3 is built from 14 residues. Germline V gives CDR1 SGDLS, CDR2 YYNGEE. After removal of 4 bases from V and 1 base from J, the junction contained 3 bases not matched to a gene. The CDR3 nucleotides read TGTGCCAGCAGCCAAACTAGCGGCACAGATACGCAGTATTTT. Protein: CASSQTSGTDTQYF.

This chain links TRBV7-9 with TRBJ2-7, with 7 bases lining up with TRBD1. The CDR3 consists of 16 residues. The V gene end was trimmed by 5 bases and the J gene end by 3 bases; junction bases not matched to a gene: 13. CDR1 and CDR2 from the germline V gene are SEHNR and FQNEAQ (reference sequence). CDR3 nucleotide sequence: TGTGCCAGCAGCCCACGCAACGCCAGGGGGTTCTACGAGCAGTACTTC. Translating gives CASSPRNARGFYEQYF.

This clone was observed once. The chain carries TRBV28 and TRBJ2-2; D unclear. V shed 6 bases and J shed 2 bases, with 13 bases lying between them. CDR1 MDHEN and CDR2 SYDVKM come from the germline V gene. The CDR3 length is 15 residues. The CDR3 DNA reads TGTGCCAGCAGAGTCGGGTCTCGAAACACCGGGGAGCTGTTTTTT. Translation: CASRVGSRNTGELFF.

This clone has a single count. Distinct nucleotide sequences in the sample also encode this CDR3. V usage is TRBV29-1 and J usage is TRBJ1-1; a possible D gene is TRBD1 (5 bases). Trimming removed 3 bases at V and 1 base at J, with 9 bases between. Per the germline V gene, CDR1 is SQVTM and CDR2 is ANQGSEA. The CDR3 has 13 residues. The CDR3 sequence is CSVDRGGNTEAFF. CDR3 nucleotide sequence: TGCAGCGTTGATCGGGGGGGGAACACTGAAGCTTTCTTT.

This sequence joins TRBV5-4 and TRBJ2-1; possible D gene TRBD2, 5 bases. Looked up from germline, CDR1 is SGHNT and CDR2 is YYREEE (reference sequence). V shed 4 bases and J shed 0 bases, with 14 bases lying between them. The CDR3 sequence is 16 residues long. The CDR3 spells CASSHGGRSSYNEQFF. In DNA, the CDR3 is TGTGCCAGCAGCCACGGAGGCAGGAGCTCCTACAATGAGCAGTTCTTC.

The J gene is TRBJ1-2, the V gene TRBV19; D uncertain. V lost 0 bases and J lost 10, with 18 bases in between. The germline CDR1 and CDR2 sequences are LNHDA and SQIVND (reference sequence). This CDR3 contains 15 residues. CDR3 in amino acids: CASSIDFRNLGAYTF. For the CDR3, the DNA is TGTGCCAGTAGTATAGATTTCAGGAACCTGGGAGCCTACACCTTC.

CDR3: CASSLVGRNSGNTIYF. The CDR3 DNA reads TGTGCCAGCAGCTTGGTCGGACGTAACTCTGGAAACACCATATATTTT. J is TRBJ1-3 and V is TRBV5-4; no reliable D call. V was trimmed by 0 bases and J by 0 bases, leaving 10 bases between them. The CDR3 is 16 residues long. CDR1 and CDR2 (germline): SGHNT, YYREEE (reference sequence).

The rearrangement links TRBV10-2 to TRBJ2-7; possibly TRBD2 for D (5 bases). The CDR3 has 13 amino acids. With 5 bases removed from V and 9 bases from J, the gap between germline ends came to 17 bases. Germline V gene lookup returns CDR1 WSHSY and CDR2 SAAADI. CDR3 in amino acids: CASSTHPTGGQYF. CDR3 nucleotides: TGCGCCAGCAGTACCCATCCCACCGGAGGGCAGTACTTC.

This clone was observed once. The chain joins TRBV7-9 to TRBJ2-4; D not resolved. The CDR3 runs to 15 residues. Looked up from germline, CDR1 is SEHNR and CDR2 is FQNEAQ (reference sequence). Trimming left V 5 bases short and J 6 bases short, with 17 bases between. This chain's CDR3 is CASSRPEVFGNIQYF. The CDR3 DNA follows: TGTGCCAGCAGCAGGCCCGAAGTTTTCGGAAACATTCAGTACTTC.

The chain links TRBV10-3 to TRBJ1-2; D remains unclear. This CDR3 is built from 11 residues. V was clipped by 7 bases and J by 6 bases, with 9 bases between them. Germline V gene data show CDR1 as ENHRY and CDR2 as SYGVKD. CDR3 sequence reads: CAINLSNGYTF. CDR3 DNA: TGTGCCATCAACCTGAGTAATGGCTACACCTTC.

In this sample, this clone turned up once. The chain links TRBV7-2 to TRBJ2-1; no firm D call. CDR3 length: 14 residues. From germline, CDR1 is SGHTA and CDR2 FQGNSA. Trimming cost V 0 bases and J 4 bases, with 7 bases left between them. The DNA of the CDR3 is TGTGCCAGCAGCTTAGCGCGTGGGTACAATGAGCAGTTCTTC. Its protein is CASSLARGYNEQFF.

The chain couples TRBV25-1 to TRBJ1-1; D might be TRBD1 (6 bases). V gave up 2 bases and J gave up 5 bases, with 15 bases separating them. Germline CDR1 is MGHDK and CDR2 is SYGVNS. The CDR3 is 15 amino acids. The CDR3 loop is CASSEHGRGRTEAFF. As DNA, the CDR3 is TGTGCCAGCAGTGAACATGGCAGGGGTCGGACTGAAGCTTTCTTT. Filled out from reference TRBV25-1 and TRBJ1-1, the complete variable domain reads EADIYQTPRYLVIGTGKKITLECSQTMGHDKMYWYQQDPGMELHLIHYSYGVNSTEKGDLSSESTVSRIRTEHFPLTLESARPSHTSQYLCASSEHGRGRTEAFFGQGTRLTVV.

V is TRBV6-1 and J is TRBJ2-7; D possibly corresponds to TRBD2 (5 bases). Germline V gene data show CDR1 as MNHNS and CDR2 as SASEGT. Trimming cost V 5 bases and J 7 bases, with 9 bases left between them. The CDR3 is 11 residues long. The CDR3 nucleotides read TGTGCCAGCAGTCAAACGGGGGAGCAGTACTTC. Its translation is CASSQTGEQYF.

This rearrangement joins TRBV6-5 to TRBJ2-3, with TRBD2 identical over 11 bases. This CDR3 has 15 amino acids. In germline, CDR1 is MNHEY, CDR2 SVGAGI. Trimming cost V 4 bases and J 6 bases; bases outside gene matches: 6. CDR3 region: CASSLLAGVGDTQYF. For the CDR3, the DNA is TGTGCCAGCAGTTTACTAGCGGGAGTAGGTGATACGCAGTATTTT.

V gene TRBV27 combines with J gene TRBJ2-5, with TRBD1 as a possible D gene (6 bases). Germline lookup yields CDR1 MNHEY and CDR2 SMNVEV (reference sequence). V dropped 5 bases and J dropped 2 bases, with 15 bases sitting between them. The CDR3 spans 15 residues. The CDR3, as DNA: TGTGCCAGCAGTCCGTGGTACGGACAGCAAGAGACCCAGTACTTC. It codes for CASSPWYGQQETQYF.

Note on this clone: This specimen includes other DNA sequences encoding the same CDR3. This chain links TRBV5-1 with TRBJ2-2; 7 nucleotides match TRBD2. The CDR3 loop spans 14 amino acids. Trimming at V came to 4 bases and at J to 2 bases, leaving 2 bases not matched to a gene. CDR1 and CDR2 from the germline V gene are SGHRS and YFSETQ. The CDR3 sequence is CASSKGLNTGELFF. The DNA for the CDR3 is TGCGCCAGCAGCAAGGGACTAAACACCGGGGAGCTGTTTTTT.

The chain has TRBV15 and TRBJ2-5; TRBD1 agrees at 8 bases. Germline V CDR1 and CDR2: LNHNV, YYDKDF (reference sequence). The CDR3 extends over 14 amino acids. Unmatched junction bases numbered 4, after V lost 2 bases and J lost 5 bases. The CDR3 region is CATSRRTGRETQYF. In nucleotides, the CDR3 is TGTGCCACCAGCAGACGGACAGGGCGGGAGACCCAGTACTTC.

The rearrangement links TRBV5-4 to TRBJ2-7; the D gene could be TRBD1 or TRBD2 (5 bases each). Germline CDR1 reads SGHNT; CDR2 reads YYREEE (reference sequence). There are 18 residues in the CDR3. The V end lost 0 bases, the J end lost 1 base, and 20 bases lay between the germline ends. The CDR3 region is CASSLGKPRGGLSYEQYF. Here the CDR3 DNA reads TGTGCCAGCAGCTTGGGCAAGCCTCGGGGCGGCCTATCCTACGAGCAGTACTTC.

V usage is TRBV11-2 and J usage is TRBJ2-1, with 11 bases lining up with TRBD2. CDR1 and CDR2 (germline): SGHAT, FQNNGV. This CDR3 has 16 amino acids. Losses at the gene ends were 5 bases for V and 7 bases for J; bases not matched to a gene: 10. The CDR3 is CASSPRSTSGSNEQFF. The CDR3 DNA is TGTGCCAGCAGCCCGAGATCCACTAGCGGGAGTAATGAGCAGTTCTTC.

The rearrangement links TRBV28 to TRBJ1-4, with D possibly being TRBD1 (6 bases). V was cut by 3 bases and J by 7 bases, with 18 bases left in between. Germline V gene data show CDR1 as MDHEN and CDR2 as SYDVKM. The CDR3 consists of 16 residues. CDR3 sequence reads: CASSFEVQGGGEKLFF. Here the CDR3 DNA reads TGTGCCAGCAGTTTTGAAGTCCAGGGAGGGGGTGAAAAACTGTTTTTT.

Turning to this clone: This sample includes further DNA sequences coding for the same CDR3. The chain links TRBV9 to TRBJ2-5; possible D gene TRBD1, 6 bases. V was trimmed by 0 bases and J by 5 bases, leaving 11 bases between them. The CDR3 runs to 14 residues. Germline V lookup: CDR1 SGDLS, CDR2 YYNGEE. CDR3 nucleotides: TGTGCCAGCAGCGTAGCGTCAGGACAGGAGACCCAGTACTTC. As protein: CASSVASGQETQYF.

This chain uses TRBV5-4 with TRBJ2-3; unclear D gene. CDR1 is SGHNT, CDR2 YYREEE, per germline (reference sequence). The V end lost 0 bases, the J end lost 11 bases, and 10 bases lay between the germline ends. The CDR3 has 12 amino acids. The CDR3 nucleotides read TGTGCCAGCAGCTTGGATCGCTTTCTGCAGTATTTT. This translates into CASSLDRFLQYF.

The genes are TRBV6-5 and TRBJ2-1, with D possibly being TRBD2 (5 bases). There are 13 residues in the CDR3. Germline V lookup: CDR1 MNHEY, CDR2 SVGAGI. V was cut by 2 bases and J by 9 bases, with 11 bases left in between. The CDR3 reads CASSYASLSEQFF. The CDR3 DNA reads TGTGCCAGCAGTTACGCTAGCCTTTCTGAGCAGTTCTTC.

This CDR3 is CASSSRASDYNEQFF. Written as DNA, the CDR3 is TGTGCCAGCAGCTCCCGGGCTAGCGATTACAATGAGCAGTTCTTC. The V call is TRBV5-4, the J call TRBJ2-1; TRBD2 might be the D (6 bases). Trimming shortened V by 3 bases and J by 4 bases, and 14 bases separated the two germline ends. The length of the CDR3 is 15 residues. Per the germline V gene, CDR1 is SGHNT and CDR2 is YYREEE (reference sequence). The entire variable domain, with the rest obtained from reference TRBV5-4 and TRBJ2-1, is as follows: ETGVTQSPTHLIKTRGQQVTLRCSSQSGHNTVSWYQQALGQGPQFIFQYYREEENGRGNFPPRFSGLQFPNYSSELNVNALELDDSALYLCASSSRASDYNEQFFGPGTRLTVL.

The J gene is TRBJ2-7, the V gene TRBV5-6; D remains ambiguous. The germline CDR1 and CDR2 sequences are SGHDT and YYEEEE. V lost 4 bases and J lost 5, with 10 bases in between. This CDR3 has 12 amino acids. In DNA form, the CDR3 reads TGTGCCAGCAGCGGACCGTATAACGAGCAGTACTTC. Translating it yields CASSGPYNEQYF.

The genes are TRBV6-5 and TRBJ2-7, with 8 bases matching TRBD2. The germline CDR1 and CDR2 sequences are MNHEY and SVGAGI. The CDR3 is 15 amino acids. Trimming took 0 bases from V and 4 from J; bases not matched to a gene: 5. This CDR3 is CASSYSGGVVYEQYF. The CDR3 DNA sequence: TGTGCCAGCAGTTACTCCGGGGGGGTAGTATACGAGCAGTACTTC.

This clone has only a few counts. The V call is TRBV10-3, the J call TRBJ1-5; the D is unclear. Trimming took off 5 bases at V and 3 bases at J, with 8 bases between the two ends. The CDR3 contains 13 residues. Germline V gives CDR1 ENHRY, CDR2 SYGVKD. CDR3 coding DNA: TGTGCCATCAGTCACAGTCTCAATCAGCCCCAGCATTTT. Amino acid sequence: CAISHSLNQPQHF.

This chain connects TRBV7-7 to TRBJ2-2; D uncertain. This CDR3 region has 14 residues. Germline V gene data show CDR1 as SSHAT and CDR2 as FNYEAQ (reference sequence). Trimming stripped 3 bases from V and 2 bases from J, with 7 bases between. The CDR3 region is CASSLRINTGELFF. The CDR3 nucleotides read TGTGCCAGCAGCTTGAGGATAAACACCGGGGAGCTGTTTTTT.

The chain joins TRBV11-2 to TRBJ2-5; perhaps TRBD2 as D (6 bases). CDR3 length: 14 amino acids. CDR1 and CDR2 from the germline V gene are SGHAT and FQNNGV. V was clipped by 1 base and J by 4 bases, with 10 bases between them. Here the CDR3 DNA reads TGTGCCAGCAGCTTAGGGAGGGTCCCAGAGACCCAGTACTTC. Its translation: CASSLGRVPETQYF. Supplemented by reference TRBV11-2 and TRBJ2-5, the full variable domain reads EAGVAQSPRYKIIEKRQSVAFWCNPISGHATLYWYQQILGQGPKLLIQFQNNGVVDDSQLPKDRFSAERLKGVDSTLKIQPAKLEDSAVYLCASSLGRVPETQYFGPGTRLLVL.

V and J are TRBV5-1 and TRBJ2-2; tentative D call: TRBD2 (5 bases). Trimming shortened V by 3 bases and J by 6 bases, and 21 bases separated the two germline ends. CDR1 and CDR2 (germline): SGHRS, YFSETQ. The CDR3 is 17 residues long. As DNA, the CDR3 is TGCGCCAGCAGCTCCTGGAGGCTAGAGGCCGACGCCGGGGAGCTGTTTTTT. The encoded protein is CASSSWRLEADAGELFF.

This chain joins TRBV19 and TRBJ2-5; 8 bases match TRBD1. CDR1 and CDR2 (germline): LNHDA, SQIVND (reference sequence). The CDR3 is made up of 14 amino acids. J gave up 5 bases and V 6 bases, and 8 bases lay outside the gene matches. The chain's CDR3 is CASRLAGGTETQYF. The CDR3 nucleotides are TGTGCCAGTAGATTGGCAGGGGGCACGGAGACCCAGTACTTC.